This is a list of T cell receptor beta chains from one sample in a study of blood T cells in healthy people across ages. MiXCR was run by TCRdb on the 5' RACE reads, yielding one entry per CDR3 protein. The repertoire consists of 650,000 to 700,000 distinct CDR3 sequences, with around 32% occurring once and the leading ten covering approximately 15%. The sequenced sample was blood. Every receptor here comes from a woman aged 80 or over in good health. CDR3s include the opening cysteine and the closing phenylalanine or tryptophan. Fields, in order: CDR3 protein, CDR3 DNA, V gene, clone size, D gene, J gene. D genes are given only for firm matches. Size tells how often a clone was seen (once, few, many) or the class of an expanded clone, and some rows leave it out.

CDR3 protein: CASSYTTGREETQYF
CDR3 DNA: TGTGCCAGCAGCTACACTACAGGGAGGGAAGAGACCCAGTACTTC
V gene: TRBV7-9
clone size: .
D gene: .
J gene: TRBJ2-5

CDR3 protein: CASSLGQFQETQYF
CDR3 DNA: TGTGCCAGCAGCTTAGGACAGTTCCAAGAGACCCAGTACTTC
V gene: TRBV5-1
clone size: many
D gene: .
J gene: TRBJ2-5

CDR3 protein: CASSFRVGVNQPQHF
CDR3 DNA: TGTGCCAGCAGTTTCAGGGTTGGCGTCAATCAGCCCCAGCATTTT
V gene: TRBV12-3/TRBV12-4
clone size: .
D gene: .
J gene: TRBJ1-5

CDR3 protein: CASRTGGSGGVQYF
CDR3 DNA: TGTGCCAGCCGTACGGGGGGAAGTGGGGGTGTTCAGTACTTC
V gene: TRBV6-5
clone size: .
D gene: TRBD2
J gene: TRBJ2-4

CDR3 protein: CASSSYRGTEETQYF
CDR3 DNA: TGTGCCAGCAGCTCGTATAGGGGGACAGAAGAGACCCAGTACTTC
V gene: TRBV7-3
clone size: many
D gene: TRBD1
J gene: TRBJ2-5

CDR3 protein: CALSGTNTEAFF
CDR3 DNA: TGTGCCTTGAGTGGGACAAACACTGAAGCTTTCTTT
V gene: TRBV30
clone size: once
D gene: .
J gene: TRBJ1-1

CDR3 protein: CASSYSQATNYGYTF
CDR3 DNA: TGTGCCAGCAGTTACTCACAAGCGACTAACTATGGCTACACCTTC
V gene: TRBV6-5
clone size: .
D gene: .
J gene: TRBJ1-2

CDR3 protein: CSVEGGVYGYTF
CDR3 DNA: TGCAGCGTTGAAGGGGGCGTCTATGGCTACACCTTC
V gene: TRBV29-1
clone size: many
D gene: .
J gene: TRBJ1-2

CDR3 protein: CSAMGGGADYEQYF
CDR3 DNA: TGCAGTGCCATGGGAGGGGGCGCTGACTACGAGCAGTACTTC
V gene: TRBV20-1
clone size: many
D gene: .
J gene: TRBJ2-7

CDR3 protein: CASSRLQGEGQPQHF
CDR3 DNA: TGTGCCAGCAGCCGTTTACAGGGTGAGGGACAGCCCCAGCATTTT
V gene: TRBV6-2/TRBV6-3
clone size: few
D gene: .
J gene: TRBJ1-5

CDR3 protein: CASSYSTGRSETQYF
CDR3 DNA: TGTGCCAGCAGTTACTCGACAGGGAGGAGCGAGACCCAGTACTTC
V gene: TRBV6-2/TRBV6-3
clone size: .
D gene: .
J gene: TRBJ2-5

CDR3 protein: CSAIAPTHDYTF
CDR3 DNA: TGCAGTGCTATAGCTCCTACTCACGACTACACCTTC
V gene: TRBV20-1
clone size: many
D gene: .
J gene: TRBJ1-2

CDR3 protein: CSTIQGGDTQYF
CDR3 DNA: TGCAGCACGATACAGGGGGGGGATACCCAGTACTTC
V gene: TRBV20-1
clone size: many
D gene: .
J gene: TRBJ2-5

CDR3 protein: CASSFYRTGVNSPLHF
CDR3 DNA: TGTGCCAGCAGTTTTTACCGGACGGGGGTAAATTCACCCCTCCACTTT
V gene: TRBV27
clone size: few
D gene: .
J gene: TRBJ1-6

CDR3 protein: CSAEGGQETQYF
CDR3 DNA: TGCAGTGCTGAGGGGGGGCAAGAGACCCAGTACTTC
V gene: TRBV20-1
clone size: many
D gene: .
J gene: TRBJ2-5

CDR3 protein: CASGLPSPRGPDNEQFF
CDR3 DNA: TGTGCTAGTGGTTTGCCTTCCCCGCGGGGGCCTGACAATGAGCAGTTCTTC
V gene: TRBV12-5
clone size: many
D gene: .
J gene: TRBJ2-1

CDR3 protein: CASEALGVSGELFF
CDR3 DNA: TGTGCCAGCGAAGCCCTAGGGGTTTCCGGGGAGCTGTTTTTT
V gene: TRBV28
clone size: .
D gene: .
J gene: TRBJ2-2

CDR3 protein: CAIATDQETQYF
CDR3 DNA: TGTGCCATCGCAACAGACCAAGAGACCCAGTACTTC
V gene: TRBV10-3
clone size: many
D gene: .
J gene: TRBJ2-5

CDR3 protein: CASSSGVYNERFF
CDR3 DNA: TGTGCCAGCAGCTCGGGAGTCTACAATGAGCGGTTCTTC
V gene: TRBV5-6
clone size: few
D gene: .
J gene: TRBJ2-1

CDR3 protein: CASSLASGATDTQYF
CDR3 DNA: TGTGCCAGCAGTTTAGCTAGCGGGGCCACAGATACGCAGTATTTT
V gene: TRBV12-3/TRBV12-4
clone size: many
D gene: TRBD2
J gene: TRBJ2-3

CDR3 protein: CASSLVQASSYNEQFF
CDR3 DNA: TGCGCCAGCAGCTTGGTCCAGGCGAGCTCCTACAATGAGCAGTTCTTC
V gene: TRBV5-1
clone size: many
D gene: .
J gene: TRBJ2-1

CDR3 protein: CSARDRGSNNEQFF
CDR3 DNA: TGCAGTGCTAGAGATCGCGGTAGCAACAATGAGCAGTTCTTC
V gene: TRBV20-1
clone size: .
D gene: .
J gene: TRBJ2-1

CDR3 protein: CASSSWDRDEQYF
CDR3 DNA: TGTGCCAGCAGCTCATGGGACAGGGACGAGCAGTACTTC
V gene: TRBV7-9
clone size: many
D gene: TRBD1
J gene: TRBJ2-7

CDR3 protein: CSARDQFKVAGLDEQFF
CDR3 DNA: TGCAGTGCTAGAGATCAGTTCAAAGTAGCGGGGTTGGATGAGCAGTTCTTC
V gene: TRBV20-1
clone size: .
D gene: TRBD2
J gene: TRBJ2-1

CDR3 protein: CASSYGVQPQHF
CDR3 DNA: TGTGCCAGCAGTTACGGGGTTCAGCCCCAGCATTTT
V gene: TRBV6-6
clone size: many
D gene: .
J gene: TRBJ1-5

CDR3 protein: CSAHGRLETFF
CDR3 DNA: TGCAGTGCTCACGGGAGGCTTGAAACTTTCTTT
V gene: TRBV20-1
clone size: .
D gene: .
J gene: TRBJ1-1

CDR3 protein: CAWSVTGGLGELFF
CDR3 DNA: TGTGCCTGGAGTGTAACAGGGGGCCTCGGGGAGCTGTTTTTT
V gene: TRBV30
clone size: .
D gene: TRBD1
J gene: TRBJ2-2

CDR3 protein: CASSVTGGGGEQFF
CDR3 DNA: TGTGCCAGCAGTGTGACGGGGGGAGGCGGCGAGCAGTTCTTC
V gene: TRBV28
clone size: many
D gene: TRBD2
J gene: TRBJ2-1

CDR3 protein: CSARGGAQDYGYTF
CDR3 DNA: TGCAGTGCTAGAGGGGGGGCGCAGGACTATGGCTACACCTTC
V gene: TRBV20-1
clone size: many
D gene: .
J gene: TRBJ1-2

CDR3 protein: CASSQRTGPGTGELFF
CDR3 DNA: TGCGCCAGCAGCCAGAGGACAGGGCCAGGGACCGGGGAGCTGTTTTTT
V gene: TRBV5-1
clone size: few
D gene: TRBD1
J gene: TRBJ2-2

CDR3 protein: CASSFSSLSYEQQFF
CDR3 DNA: TGTGCCAGCAGTTTCAGTAGTCTCTCTTATGAGCAGCAGTTCTTC
V gene: TRBV12-3/TRBV12-4
clone size: .
D gene: .
J gene: TRBJ2-1

CDR3 protein: CASLFSERGTQYF
CDR3 DNA: TGTGCCAGCCTATTTTCGGAGCGGGGGACCCAGTACTTC
V gene: TRBV2
clone size: .
D gene: TRBD2
J gene: TRBJ2-5

CDR3 protein: CASSSGLAGGLEQYF
CDR3 DNA: TGTGCCAGCAGCTCCGGACTAGCGGGGGGGCTTGAGCAGTACTTC
V gene: TRBV11-2
clone size: .
D gene: TRBD2
J gene: TRBJ2-5

CDR3 protein: CASSSTGWGYGYTF
CDR3 DNA: TGTGCCAGCAGTTCTACAGGGTGGGGCTATGGCTACACCTTC
V gene: TRBV27
clone size: .
D gene: .
J gene: TRBJ1-2

CDR3 protein: CASSPFQETQYF
CDR3 DNA: TGTGCCAGCAGCCCCTTCCAAGAGACCCAGTACTTC
V gene: TRBV7-9
clone size: many
D gene: .
J gene: TRBJ2-5

CDR3 protein: CASSQVSVGTEAFF
CDR3 DNA: TGTGCCAGCAGCCAAGTATCTGTTGGCACTGAAGCTTTCTTT
V gene: TRBV14
clone size: .
D gene: .
J gene: TRBJ1-1

CDR3 protein: CASSLRQVLLIGYTF
CDR3 DNA: TGTGCCAGCAGCTTGAGACAGGTCCTCTTGATAGGCTACACCTTC
V gene: TRBV5-6
clone size: few
D gene: .
J gene: TRBJ1-2

CDR3 protein: CSASLTHEQYF
CDR3 DNA: TGCAGTGCTAGCTTAACCCACGAGCAGTACTTC
V gene: TRBV20-1
clone size: many
D gene: .
J gene: TRBJ2-7

CDR3 protein: CASSFEAGQQETQYF
CDR3 DNA: TGCGCCAGCAGCTTTGAGGCGGGACAGCAAGAGACCCAGTACTTC
V gene: TRBV5-1
clone size: .
D gene: .
J gene: TRBJ2-5

CDR3 protein: CATQRDVNTEAFF
CDR3 DNA: TGCGCCACCCAGAGAGACGTTAACACTGAAGCTTTCTTT
V gene: TRBV5-1
clone size: many
D gene: .
J gene: TRBJ1-1

CDR3 protein: CASSRARATHGYTF
CDR3 DNA: TGTGCCAGCAGCCGAGCCCGGGCCACCCATGGCTACACCTTC
V gene: TRBV7-3
clone size: few
D gene: .
J gene: TRBJ1-2

CDR3 protein: CASGKSYTQYF
CDR3 DNA: TGTGCCAGCGGGAAATCATATACGCAGTATTTT
V gene: TRBV5-6
clone size: .
D gene: .
J gene: TRBJ2-3

CDR3 protein: CASSSWTVNSPLHF
CDR3 DNA: TGTGCCAGCAGCTCCTGGACAGTTAATTCACCCCTCCACTTT
V gene: TRBV5-6
clone size: .
D gene: .
J gene: TRBJ1-6

CDR3 protein: CSARNPGPEGANTEAFF
CDR3 DNA: TGCAGTGCTAGAAACCCGGGACCCGAGGGTGCGAACACTGAAGCTTTCTTT
V gene: TRBV20-1
clone size: .
D gene: .
J gene: TRBJ1-1

CDR3 protein: CASSFGTRSYNEQFF
CDR3 DNA: TGTGCCAGCAGCTTCGGCACACGCTCCTACAATGAGCAGTTCTTC
V gene: TRBV5-5
clone size: many
D gene: .
J gene: TRBJ2-1

CDR3 protein: CASSLVVAGGAYGYTF
CDR3 DNA: TGTGCCAGCAGCTTAGTTGTGGCGGGAGGGGCCTACGGCTACACCTTC
V gene: TRBV7-2
clone size: many
D gene: .
J gene: TRBJ1-2

CDR3 protein: CASRAGTGANEQYF
CDR3 DNA: TGTGCCAGCAGGGCCGGGACTGGTGCCAACGAGCAGTACTTC
V gene: TRBV6-6
clone size: few
D gene: .
J gene: TRBJ2-7

CDR3 protein: CASSVDNLNTEAFF
CDR3 DNA: TGTGCCAGCAGCGTAGATAATCTGAACACTGAAGCTTTCTTT
V gene: TRBV9
clone size: .
D gene: .
J gene: TRBJ1-1